The sequence of this TCR delta chain was determined in a study of Vδ1+ human thymocytes. Findings and caveats of the study: Highly polyclonal TRG and TRD repertoires with Gaussian CDR3 length distributions appeared in thymus. Despite high sort purity, about a fifth of thymic T cell receptor delta sequences were Vdelta2.

The template was reverse-transcribed extracted RNA. Pooled V-gene forward primers with one constant-region reverse primer generated the CDR3 amplicons by multiplex PCR. TCRdb re-identified clones in the multiplex PCR reads via CATT. The sample includes roughly 55,000 delta-chain clones, around a sixth seen only once; the top ten take 0.5%. This clone was detected a few times. Its antigen is as yet unknown. Vdelta1+ thymocyte sorts reached between roughly 96% and 99.6% purity. The CDR3 spans 18 residues. Per the germline V gene, CDR1 is TSWWSYY and CDR2 is QGS. The V and J ends lost 3 bases and 1 base respectively, with 21 bases between them.

The material sequenced was Vdelta1+ gamma-delta thymocytes from the thymus. As for subset: FACS-sorted CD3+ TCRalphabeta- TCRVdelta1+ TCRVdelta2- thymocytes. This clonotype was sampled from a boy younger than two who had congenital heart surgery. V is TRDV1 and J is TRDJ1; unclear D gene. The DNA of the CDR3 is TGTGCTCTTGGGGATCCGCCGGGGCCTCCTCGTCTCACCGATAAACTCATCTTT. Translation gives CALGDPPGPPRLTDKLIF.